Shown below are 25 T cell receptor beta chains from a single sample sequenced in a study of T cell repertoires in cytomegalovirus infection. TCRdb called the reads again in MiXCR, with one record for every CDR3 protein. The profile covers about 450,000 distinct CDR3 sequences, with approximately 31% appearing a single time and approximately 14% taken by the ten largest. The sample consisted of PBMCs. These TCRs come from a human donor in good health (CMV status not recorded). Some clones in this sample may be carry-over from other donors' samples.

This chain connects TRBV24-1 to TRBJ2-1, with D perhaps matching TRBD2 (7 bases). Trimming stripped 4 bases from V and 3 bases from J, with 12 bases between. Germline CDR1 and CDR2: KGHDR and SFDVKD. CDR3 length: 15 amino acids. CDR3 protein: CATSDLRGGYNEQFF. The DNA for the CDR3 is TGTGCCACCAGTGACCTGAGGGGGGGCTACAATGAGCAGTTCTTC.

The sample holds many counts of this clonotype. The chain joins TRBV7-8 to TRBJ1-6; no definite D call. The CDR3 is made up of 15 amino acids. Per germline, CDR1 SGHVS and CDR2 FQNEAQ. The V and J ends lost 2 bases and 10 bases respectively, with 15 bases between them. This chain's CDR3 is CASSLLSVYSSPLHF. The CDR3 region has the DNA TGTGCCAGCAGCTTACTCAGCGTTTATAGCTCACCCCTCCACTTT.

The CDR3 loop is CSAFQGTSYEQYF. The CDR3 region has the DNA TGCAGCGCCTTCCAGGGAACCTCCTACGAGCAGTACTTC. This rearrangement joins TRBV29-1 to TRBJ2-7, with TRBD1 as a possible D gene (5 bases). The CDR3 sequence is 13 residues long. CDR1 is SQVTM and CDR2 is ANQGSEA in the germline V gene. Trimming removed 7 bases from V and 0 bases from J, with 13 bases in between.

The chain combines TRBV9 with TRBJ1-2; 9 bases agree with TRBD1. Germline-derived CDR1 and CDR2 are SGDLS and YYNGEE. The CDR3 is made up of 18 amino acids. V lost 0 bases and J lost 4; bases outside the gene matches: 13. The CDR3 reads CASSVGGKRDRAFYGYTF. CDR3 nucleotide sequence: TGTGCCAGCAGCGTAGGAGGCAAACGGGACAGGGCATTCTATGGCTACACCTTC.

With respect to this clonotype: A read error may explain this, as a much larger clone is one base away. This CDR3 is CACSEAVLGGSYNEQFF. The CDR3 coding sequence is TGTGCCTGCAGTGAAGCGGTCCTTGGAGGCTCCTACAATGAGCAGTTCTTC. The V and J genes are TRBV2 and TRBJ2-1, with D tentatively TRBD2 (5 bases). Germline CDR1 reads SNHLY; CDR2 reads FYNNEI. This CDR3 contains 17 residues.

In this sample, this clonotype turned up a few times. The chain has TRBV24-1 and TRBJ1-1; 8 positions match TRBD1. Germline CDR1 is KGHDR and CDR2 is SFDVKD. Trimming at V came to 3 bases and at J to 8 bases, leaving 7 bases not matched to a gene. The length of the CDR3 is 14 residues. Here the CDR3 DNA reads TGTGCCACCAGTGATCCAGGGGGCGGGCCCGAAGCTTTCTTT. It yields the protein CATSDPGGGPEAFF.

The rearrangement links TRBV20-1 to TRBJ2-7, with D possibly TRBD2 on 6 matching bases. The V end lost 5 bases, the J end lost 8 bases, and 28 bases lay between the germline ends. This CDR3 is built from 16 residues. Germline values: CDR1 DFQATT, CDR2 SNEGSKA (reference sequence). CDR3 DNA sequence: TGCAGTGCTCGGAGCCAAATAGCGGACCTTGATTCGAAGCAGTACTTC. It yields the protein CSARSQIADLDSKQYF.

This clonotype was picked up one time. A much larger clone lies one base from this, so it may be a read error. The rearrangement uses TRBV7-2 and TRBJ1-2, with 7 bases identical to TRBD1. The J segment lost 5 bases and the V segment lost 6 bases, leaving 12 bases of the junction unmatched. This CDR3 has 15 amino acids. CDR1 is SGHTA and CDR2 is FQGNSA in the germline V gene. CDR3 sequence (DNA): TGTGCCAGCAGATGCGACAGGGCGGACCGGTATGGCTACACCTTC. Protein sequence: CASRCDRADRYGYTF.

The table lists this clonotype with many counts. The gene calls are TRBV6-2 or TRBV6-3 and TRBJ2-5; 8 bases map to TRBD1. This CDR3 region has 15 residues. Trimming cost V 10 bases and J 0 bases; bases outside gene matches: 10. The germline CDR1 and CDR2 sequences are MNHEY and SVGEGT. The CDR3 loop is CATLPTGAYQETQYF. CDR3 coding DNA: TGTGCCACCCTCCCGACAGGGGCGTACCAAGAGACCCAGTACTTC.

In this sample, this clonotype turned up many times. The chain is built from TRBV7-8 and TRBJ1-1; maybe TRBD1 (5 bases). Germline CDR1 is SGHVS and CDR2 is FQNEAQ. Trimming stripped 0 bases from V and 5 bases from J, with 10 bases between. This CDR3 has 14 residues. CDR3 in DNA: TGTGCCAGCAGCTTAGCGCCAGGGCGGACTGAAGCTTTCTTT. Amino acid sequence: CASSLAPGRTEAFF.

The chain recombines TRBV19 with TRBJ1-5; D is perhaps TRBD1 (6 bases). Germline V CDR1 and CDR2: LNHDA, SQIVND (reference sequence). Trimming removed 9 bases at V and 4 bases at J, with 16 bases between. CDR3 size: 14 residues. The CDR3 region has the DNA TGTGCCAGGAGGAGCGGGACACTTAATCAGCCCCAGCATTTT. It translates to CARRSGTLNQPQHF.

This clonotype has a handful of counts. The chain links TRBV20-1 to TRBJ1-5; the D is unclear. This CDR3 is 15 amino acids long. Per germline, CDR1 DFQATT and CDR2 SNEGSKA (reference sequence). Between the trimmed V and J ends, which lost 5 bases and 1 base, there was a span of 15 bases. Here the CDR3 DNA reads TGCAGTGCTCCGCCGGCGCGCACGAGCAATCAGCCCCAGCATTTT. Translation: CSAPPARTSNQPQHF.

The chain recombines TRBV7-9 with TRBJ2-7; D unclear. This CDR3 is 14 amino acids long. Trimming shortened V by 4 bases and J by 4 bases, and 14 bases separated the two germline ends. Per the germline V gene, CDR1 is SEHNR and CDR2 is FQNEAQ (reference sequence). The CDR3 reads CASSSTWDEYEQYF. The CDR3 DNA is TGTGCCAGCAGCTCAACCTGGGATGAGTACGAGCAGTACTTC.

This clonotype was detected only a few times. The chain employs TRBV5-6 and TRBJ2-7; no definite D call. There are 14 residues in the CDR3. Germline V gives CDR1 SGHDT, CDR2 YYEEEE. Trimming left V 2 bases short and J 3 bases short, with 12 bases between. As DNA, the CDR3 is TGTGCCAGCAGCTTCAGTTTCGGGCACTACGAGCAGTACTTC. The encoded protein is CASSFSFGHYEQYF.

V gene TRBV28 combines with J gene TRBJ2-1; no clear D gene. The CDR3 is 14 residues long. Trimming shortened V by 6 bases and J by 2 bases, and 11 bases separated the two germline ends. Germline CDR1 is MDHEN and CDR2 is SYDVKM. CDR3 amino acids: CASSPPDTYNEQFF. In DNA form, the CDR3 reads TGTGCCAGCAGCCCACCCGACACCTACAATGAGCAGTTCTTC.

This clonotype was counted many times. The V gene is TRBV7-2, the J gene TRBJ1-5, with TRBD1 as a possible D gene (6 bases). This CDR3 has 13 amino acids. V was trimmed by 6 bases and J by 5 bases, leaving 11 bases between them. CDR1 and CDR2 from the germline V gene are SGHTA and FQGNSA. The CDR3 nucleotides read TGTGCCAGCAGTTATGCAGGGGATCAGCCCCAGCATTTT. Amino acid sequence: CASSYAGDQPQHF.

This clonotype has a count of ten or more. This chain connects TRBV7-2 to TRBJ1-1, with D possibly being TRBD1 (5 bases). The V end was cut by 6 bases, the J end by 3 bases, with 17 bases between. The CDR3 totals 15 residues. Germline V gene lookup returns CDR1 SGHTA and CDR2 FQGNSA. The CDR3 loop reads CASSLSPDRYTEAFF. CDR3 sequence (DNA): TGTGCCAGCAGTCTGAGTCCAGACAGATACACTGAAGCTTTCTTT.

The chain links TRBV7-6 to TRBJ2-2, with TRBD2 matching 10 bases. V trimming: 6 bases; J trimming: 5 bases; junction bases outside the gene matches: 9. This CDR3 comprises 16 residues. Germline V gene lookup returns CDR1 SGHVS and CDR2 FNYEAQ. This CDR3 is CASSSSGGAFTGELFF. CDR3 bases: TGTGCCAGCAGTTCGAGCGGGGGGGCCTTTACCGGGGAGCTGTTTTTT.

This clonotype was found a few times. The gene calls are TRBV2 and TRBJ1-4; D unclear. The V end was cut by 4 bases, the J end by 8 bases, with 11 bases between. Germline-derived CDR1 and CDR2 are SNHLY and FYNNEI. The length of the CDR3 is 13 residues. CDR3 in amino acids: CASSGNREEKLFF. The CDR3 DNA reads TGTGCCAGCAGTGGGAACCGGGAGGAAAAACTGTTTTTT.

The V call is TRBV5-1, the J call TRBJ1-2; a weak D match, TRBD1 (6 bases). Germline loops: CDR1 SGHRS, CDR2 YFSETQ. Deletions cut 1 base from V and 0 bases from J, with 16 bases between. There are 17 residues in the CDR3. DNA for the CDR3: TGCGCCAGCAGCTTGACCAAAACGGACAGTCCTAACTATGGCTACACCTTC. Its protein is CASSLTKTDSPNYGYTF.

The chain joins TRBV7-9 to TRBJ2-3; a weak D match, TRBD2 (5 bases). V lost 5 bases and J lost 4, with 13 bases in between. The germline V gene encodes CDR1 SEHNR and CDR2 FQNEAQ (reference sequence). The CDR3 covers 14 residues. The CDR3 loop reads CASSLGVFPDTQYF. Here the CDR3 DNA reads TGTGCCAGCAGCCTCGGGGTGTTCCCAGATACGCAGTATTTT.

The chain links TRBV5-1 to TRBJ1-1; 7 positions agree with TRBD1. The CDR3 contains 15 residues. The germline CDR1 and CDR2 sequences are SGHRS and YFSETQ. V was clipped by 4 bases and J by 5 bases; unmatched bases: 11. CDR3 loop: CASSLEGASGTEAFF. CDR3 coding DNA: TGCGCCAGCAGCCTAGAGGGGGCTTCGGGGACTGAAGCTTTCTTT. Using reference TRBV5-1 and TRBJ1-1 for the parts outside the CDR3, the full variable domain is KAGVTQTPRYLIKTRGQQVTLSCSPISGHRSVSWYQQTPGQGLQFLFEYFSETQRNKGNFPGRFSGRQFSNSRSEMNVSTLELGDSALYLCASSLEGASGTEAFFGQGTRLTVV.

Only a few counts were recorded for this clonotype. The chain combines TRBV13 with TRBJ2-7; D is possibly TRBD2 (6 bases). Germline V gene data show CDR1 as PRHDT and CDR2 as FYEKMQ (reference sequence). V lost 2 bases and J 7 bases, leaving 15 bases between the germline ends. CDR3 length: 14 residues. In nucleotides, the CDR3 is TGTGCCAGCAGCTTAAATGGAGGGACTGAGGAGCAGTACTTC. It encodes CASSLNGGTEEQYF.

This clonotype was picked up many times. V and J are TRBV7-8 and TRBJ1-4, with D uncertain. Germline CDR1 and CDR2: SGHVS and FQNEAQ. The CDR3 has 12 amino acids. Trimming removed 1 base from V and 7 bases from J, with 4 bases in between. The CDR3, as DNA: TGTGCCAGCAGCTTAGTTTTTGAAAAACTGTTTTTT. Translated, it gives CASSLVFEKLFF.

This clonotype has ten or more counts. This chain joins TRBV20-1 and TRBJ1-1; D may be TRBD1 (6 bases). Per the germline V gene, CDR1 is DFQATT and CDR2 is SNEGSKA (reference sequence). This CDR3 spans 14 amino acids. CDR3 sequence reads: CRAGQGRMNTEAFF. The CDR3 coding sequence is TGCAGGGCAGGTCAGGGGAGGATGAACACTGAAGCTTTCTTT.